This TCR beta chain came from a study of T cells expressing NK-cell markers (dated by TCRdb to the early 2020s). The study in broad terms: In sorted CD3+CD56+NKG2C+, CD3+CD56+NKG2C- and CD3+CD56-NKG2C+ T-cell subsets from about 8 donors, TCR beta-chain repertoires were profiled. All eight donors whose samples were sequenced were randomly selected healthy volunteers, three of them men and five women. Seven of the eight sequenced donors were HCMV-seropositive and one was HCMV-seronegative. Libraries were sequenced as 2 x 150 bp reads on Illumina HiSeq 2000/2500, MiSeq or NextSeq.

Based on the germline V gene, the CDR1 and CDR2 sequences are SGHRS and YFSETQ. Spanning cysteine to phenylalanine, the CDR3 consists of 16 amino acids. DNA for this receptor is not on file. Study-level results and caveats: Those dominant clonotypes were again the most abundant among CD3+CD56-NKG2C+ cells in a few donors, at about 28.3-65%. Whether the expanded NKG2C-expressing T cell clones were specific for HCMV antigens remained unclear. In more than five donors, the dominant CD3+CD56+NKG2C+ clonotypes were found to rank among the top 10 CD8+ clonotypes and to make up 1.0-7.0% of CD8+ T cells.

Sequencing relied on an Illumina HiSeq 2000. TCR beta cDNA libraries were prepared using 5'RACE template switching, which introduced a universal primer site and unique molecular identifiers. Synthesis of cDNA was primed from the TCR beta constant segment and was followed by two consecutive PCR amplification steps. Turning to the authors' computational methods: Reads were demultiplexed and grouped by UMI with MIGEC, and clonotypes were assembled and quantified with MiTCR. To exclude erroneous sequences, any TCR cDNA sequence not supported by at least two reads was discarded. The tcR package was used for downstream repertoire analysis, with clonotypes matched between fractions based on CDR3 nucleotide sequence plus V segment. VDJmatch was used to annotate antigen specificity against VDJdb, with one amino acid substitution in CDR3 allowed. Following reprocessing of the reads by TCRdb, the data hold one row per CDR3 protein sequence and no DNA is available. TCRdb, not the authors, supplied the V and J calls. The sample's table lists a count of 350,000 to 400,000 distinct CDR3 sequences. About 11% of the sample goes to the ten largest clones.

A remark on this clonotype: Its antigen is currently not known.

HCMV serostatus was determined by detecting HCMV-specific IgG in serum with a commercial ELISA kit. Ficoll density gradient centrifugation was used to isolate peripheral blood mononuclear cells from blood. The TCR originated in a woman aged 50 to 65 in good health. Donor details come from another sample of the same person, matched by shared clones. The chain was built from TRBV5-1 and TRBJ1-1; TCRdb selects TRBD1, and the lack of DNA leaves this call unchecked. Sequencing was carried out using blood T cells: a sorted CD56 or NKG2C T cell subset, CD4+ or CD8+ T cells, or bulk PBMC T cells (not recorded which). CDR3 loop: CASSLARRGSATEAFF.